The text below deals with one T cell receptor (beta chain). The sample comes from a study of blood T cell repertoires in COVID-19. Study in general: From the United States, Italy and Spain came samples of acute and convalescent COVID-19.

The germline gives CDR1 SGHTA, CDR2 FQGNSA. With 5 bases clipped from V and 3 bases from J, the junction kept 6 bases outside the gene matches. The CDR3 consists of 14 residues. Assay used: immunoSEQ multiplex PCR; TCRdb lists only in-frame clones, some missing. The table shows 200,000 to 300,000 clones, with 86% occurring only once. The chain has TRBV7-2 and TRBJ2-7; 8 bases are shared with TRBD2. This TCR derives from a man aged 30-40 years with active or convalescent COVID-19. Material for sequencing was peripheral blood. CDR3 protein: CASSGSGVSYEQYF. The CDR3 nucleotides are TGTGCCAGCAGCGGTAGCGGGGTTAGCTACGAGCAGTACTTC.